This T cell receptor beta chain originates from a study of blood T cells in healthy people across ages. Study-level background: Using template switching, researchers captured about one barcoded beta molecule for each two T cells.

The use of a sample-barcoded 5' primer and a J-beta primer mix characterized a second PCR of about 7 to 12 cycles. TCRdb itself ran the 5' RACE reads through MiXCR, one entry per CDR3 protein. The top ten clones hold around 2.1% of a sample with about 1.8 million distinct CDR3 sequences, roughly 49% of them seen once. The germline V gene encodes CDR1 MNHNY and CDR2 SVGAGI (reference sequence). Trimming shortened V by 2 bases and J by 2 bases, and 12 bases separated the two germline ends. CDR3 size: 16 residues. PBMCs were isolated at a quantity of at least 6 million per sample. The specimen was blood. The J gene is TRBJ1-4, the V gene TRBV6-6; possible D gene TRBD1, 5 bases. This receptor was identified in a woman in her thirties or forties in good health. The CDR3 nucleotides read TGTGCCAGCAGTTACGGGACGGGGGAGACTAATGAAAAACTGTTTTTT. Its protein product is CASSYGTGETNEKLFF.